Listed here is a single T cell receptor (beta chain). This clone has only one observation. Its antigen remains undetermined. Base qualities are missing; no much larger clone stands one base away. The data were taken from a study of blood T cell repertoires in COVID-19 (dated by TCRdb to between 2020 and 2021). Notes on the research overall: The collaborator samples originated in the United States, Italy and Spain and spanned the acute and convalescent phases of COVID-19. The prospective study material was composed of cDNA or gDNA derived from T cells, B-cell-depleted T cells, or PBMCs. The dataset comprised deeply sampled blood TCRbeta repertoires from subjects exposed to, actively infected with, or recovered from COVID-19. The repertoires were made available in a free public database intended to serve as a resource for research on the immune response to SARS-CoV-2. The samples were drawn from two sources: the first 160 participants of the ongoing ImmuneRACE study, and over 950 subjects contributed by 6 global collaborators. A de-identified subject ID, COVID-19 status, age in years and sex were almost always included in the sample metadata. Where available, HLA class I and class II types were obtained from metadata supplied by the sample provider rather than from assay-based typing. Results the study describes overall, beyond this receptor: The amount of clinical and demographic metadata varied by source and participant and was provided uncurated.

In the prospective study, participants were roughly 18 to 100 years old, resided in under 30 geographic areas of the United States, and were enrolled through a virtual design. Cohort assignment in the prospective study relied on participant-reported clinical history from a screening survey and a study questionnaire. Exposed participants were defined as having been in contact with someone with a PCR-confirmed or clinician-diagnosed COVID-19 case within 2 weeks of study entry. In the prospective study, mobile phlebotomists collected whole blood, serum and a nasopharyngeal or oropharyngeal swab from each participant. Prospective study participants could optionally give additional blood draws and questionnaires over an approximately two-month period. Prospective study blood samples were shipped either frozen or at room temperature before DNA extraction. TCRbeta CDR3 regions were amplified from genomic DNA by means of the immunoSEQ Assay, a bias-controlled multiplex PCR. The authors' pipeline ran thus. The number of nucleated cells in each sample was estimated by amplification of reference gene primers within the assay. To quantify the absolute abundance of each unique TCRbeta CDR3 rearrangement, sequence reads were collapsed and filtered. For each sample, productive Simpson clonality was calculated as the square root of Simpson's diversity index across productive rearrangements. The table was pulled from immuneACCESS by TCRdb, which kept in-frame rearrangements only. Such tables lose some clones; where checked, under half of the loss comes from unresolved V genes, and the rest has no known cause. The V and J calls and clone size were taken over from that table, and D and trimming were inferred from the DNA. The sample table records some 290,000 clones; 90% of these occur just once. The ten largest clones take up 3% to 5% of the sample.

The germline V gene specifies ENHRY as CDR1 and SYGVKD as CDR2. Taken from cysteine to phenylalanine, the CDR3 has 12 residues. This entry keeps only the CDR3 DNA: 36 bases, framed from base 1. V and J are truncated by 3 bases and 2 bases respectively, leaving an intervening sequence of 4 bases. Sequenced sample: PBMCs or T cells enriched from blood (not recorded which). The sequence derives from a woman aged 25 to 45 who had been exposed to COVID-19. The V and J segments used are TRBV10-3 and TRBJ2-5, with the D gene not clear enough to name. The DNA reads TGTGCCATCAGTGACAGACAAGAGACCCAGTACTTC. This yields the protein CAISDRQETQYF.